What follows are 7 T cell receptor beta chains derived from one specimen sequenced in a study of regulatory T cells in long-lasting Graves disease. The time point was: newly diagnosed GD, antithyroid drugs for less than 3 months. PBMCs were the source of the RNA used for TCR sequencing. Relying on iRepertoire HTBI primers and Arm-PCR of CDR3 regions, the team built TCR beta libraries. MiXCR, applied by TCRdb to the multiplex PCR reads, yields one record per CDR3 protein. The repertoire holds approximately 400,000 distinct CDR3 sequences, about 15% seen once, with around 7.6% in the top ten. The same specimen was also included in a second study, on T cells in Graves' hyperthyroidism and ophthalmopathy.

The material was peripheral blood mononuclear cells (PBMCs), obtained at new diagnosis, from a patient treated with antithyroid drugs. The receptors were gathered from a woman aged 35 to 49 with Graves disease.

This clonotype has only a few counts. The rearrangement uses TRBV19 and TRBJ2-2; no firm D call. Germline-derived CDR1 and CDR2 are LNHDA and SQIVND (reference sequence). V lost 2 bases to trimming and J lost 0 bases, with 4 bases between them. The CDR3 extends over 14 amino acids. The CDR3: CASSITANTGELFF. The CDR3 DNA sequence: TGTGCCAGTAGTATAACGGCGAACACCGGGGAGCTGTTTTTT.

This clonotype was counted at least ten times. The V and J genes are TRBV24-1 and TRBJ1-5, with D unresolved. The CDR3 runs 13 residues. Trimming took 5 bases from V and 9 from J, leaving 13 bases between them. Germline-derived CDR1 and CDR2 are KGHDR and SFDVKD. The CDR3 region is CATSVHPGRPQHF. The CDR3 nucleotides are TGTGCCACCAGTGTCCACCCAGGTCGGCCCCAGCATTTT.

V usage is TRBV20-1 and J usage is TRBJ2-7; the D is unclear. Trimming took 0 bases from V and 7 from J, leaving 13 bases between them. This CDR3 is 13 amino acids long. The germline V gene encodes CDR1 DFQATT and CDR2 SNEGSKA (reference sequence). This CDR3 reads CSARDSHNYEQYF. The DNA of the CDR3 is TGCAGTGCTAGAGATTCACATAATTATGAGCAGTACTTC.

This clonotype has at least ten counts. V and J are TRBV6-1 and TRBJ2-2, with 15 positions matching TRBD2. CDR1 MNHNS and CDR2 SASEGT come from the germline V gene. The CDR3 consists of 17 residues. The V gene end was trimmed by 6 bases and the J gene end by 6 bases; junction bases not matched to a gene: 8. The CDR3 sequence: CASRWTSGRAEPGELFF. In nucleotides, the CDR3 is TGTGCCAGCAGGTGGACTAGCGGGAGGGCCGAGCCCGGGGAGCTGTTTTTT.

This clonotype was seen more than once but under ten times. The chain uses TRBV19 and TRBJ1-5, with 7 bases aligning to TRBD1. Trimming cost V 3 bases and J 7 bases; bases outside gene matches: 9. Germline V gives CDR1 LNHDA, CDR2 SQIVND (reference sequence). The CDR3 extends over 15 amino acids. CDR3: CASSMKGGTEQPQHF. DNA for the CDR3: TGTGCCAGTAGTATGAAAGGGGGGACAGAACAGCCCCAGCATTTT.

Only a few counts were recorded for this clonotype. The chain carries TRBV7-9 and TRBJ1-2; no definite D call. The CDR3 contains 12 residues. The V and J ends lost 4 bases and 7 bases respectively, with 10 bases between them. CDR1 is SEHNR and CDR2 is FQNEAQ in the germline V gene (reference sequence). CDR3 region: CASSSPISGYTF. DNA for the CDR3: TGTGCCAGCAGCTCACCGATCTCTGGCTACACCTTC.

There are many counts of this clonotype. This rearrangement joins TRBV20-1 to TRBJ1-1; a weak D match, TRBD1 (5 bases). V lost 2 bases to trimming and J lost 2 bases, with 15 bases between them. Germline values: CDR1 DFQATT, CDR2 SNEGSKA (reference sequence). This CDR3 comprises 15 residues. DNA of the CDR3: TGCAGTGCTAGACAGGTACTGCAGGGAAACACTGAAGCTTTCTTT. Translating gives CSARQVLQGNTEAFF.